The 13 T cell receptor beta chains presented below share a single source sample, sequenced in a study of a mutant IDH1 vaccine in newly diagnosed glioma (dated by TCRdb to 2020 to 2022). Library preparation was by the immunoSEQ multiplex PCR assay. TCRdb stores this immuneACCESS table with in-frame sequences only. Part of the clones is absent; in the studies checked, under half of the shortfall reflects unresolved V genes, and no reason is known for the rest. In this sample the table shows tens of thousands of clones, 70% to 90% of which occur a single time. The top ten hold 2.5% to 3.5% of the sample. The sample's time point label, in plain terms: baseline, week 1 (first vaccination visit). Sample treatment or condition, as interpreted from the label and publication: pre-vaccination baseline after standard-of-care therapy. This sample comprised PBMCs, obtained from a glioma patient treated with radiotherapy, temozolomide or both. The receptors were gathered from a man between 25 and 39 years old with glioma.

The rearrangement joins TRBV7-2 to TRBJ2-1; 9 bases map to TRBD2. The CDR3 is made up of 15 amino acids. CDR1 is SGHTA and CDR2 is FQGNSA in the germline V gene. Trimming removed 2 bases from V and 5 bases from J; junction bases left unmatched: 4. Here the CDR3 reads CASSLQRGAHNEQFF. The CDR3, as DNA: TGTGCCAGCAGCTTACAGCGGGGGGCCCACAATGAGCAGTTCTTC.

The chain recombines TRBV30 with TRBJ1-2, with a possible D match to TRBD1 (6 bases). The CDR3 is 14 residues long. Germline V lookup: CDR1 GTSNPN, CDR2 SVGIG (reference sequence). Trimming stripped 3 bases from V and 0 bases from J, with 11 bases between. CDR3 sequence reads: CAWSTGRANYGYTF. The CDR3 nucleotides read TGTGCCTGGAGCACAGGGAGAGCTAACTATGGCTACACCTTC.

V is TRBV5-6 and J is TRBJ1-4; D uncertain. CDR1 SGHDT and CDR2 YYEEEE come from the germline V gene. CDR3 length: 15 residues. The ends were cut back, 0 bases at V and 3 bases at J, with 9 bases in the middle. This CDR3 reads CASSLGGFSNEKLFF. The CDR3 bases are TGTGCCAGCAGCTTGGGAGGGTTCTCTAATGAAAAACTGTTTTTT.

This clone was found a few times. V and J are TRBV12-5 and TRBJ2-2, with TRBD1 identical over 9 bases. With 6 bases clipped from V and 6 bases from J, the junction kept 8 bases outside the gene matches. The length of the CDR3 is 15 residues. Germline V gives CDR1 LGHNT, CDR2 FRNRAP. The CDR3, as DNA: TGTGCTAGTGGACCGGGACAGGGAGATTCCGGGGAGCTGTTTTTT. Residues: CASGPGQGDSGELFF. Full variable domain (rest looked up from reference TRBV12-5 and TRBJ2-2): DARVTQTPRHKVTEMGQEVTMRCQPILGHNTVFWYRQTMMQGLELLAYFRNRAPLDDSGMPKDRFSAEMPDATLATLKIQPSEPRDSAVYFCASGPGQGDSGELFFGEGSRLTVL.

This clone came up a few times. V and J are TRBV27 and TRBJ2-7; D gene uncertain. The germline V and J ends were trimmed by 3 bases and 3 bases, with 9 bases remaining between them. Germline assignment: CDR1 MNHEY and CDR2 SMNVEV (reference sequence). The CDR3 runs 13 residues. The CDR3 nucleotides read TGTGCCAGCAGTTTCCTCGGTGGCTACGAGCAGTACTTC. Translated: CASSFLGGYEQYF.

CDR3 in amino acids: CASSLVGTGNLMNTEAFF. CDR3 bases: TGTGCCAGCAGCTTAGTAGGGACAGGGAACCTGATGAACACTGAAGCTTTCTTT. The gene calls are TRBV7-9 and TRBJ1-1; 9 positions agree with TRBD1. The germline V gene has CDR1 SEHNR and CDR2 FQNEAQ (reference sequence). The CDR3 contains 18 residues. The junction had 9 bases not matched to a gene; V was cut back by 1 base and J by 0 bases.

This clone was picked up one time. The rearrangement links TRBV5-1 to TRBJ1-4, with TRBD1 matching 9 bases. There are 15 residues in the CDR3. Looked up from germline, CDR1 is SGHRS and CDR2 is YFSETQ. After removal of 2 bases from V and 7 bases from J, the junction contained 6 bases not matched to a gene. DNA of the CDR3: TGCGCCAGCAGCTTTACAGGGGGCCTGGGTGAAAAACTGTTTTTT. Its protein product is CASSFTGGLGEKLFF. Based on the CDR3 plus reference TRBV5-1 and TRBJ1-4, the full variable domain is KAGVTQTPRYLIKTRGQQVTLSCSPISGHRSVSWYQQTPGQGLQFLFEYFSETQRNKGNFPGRFSGRQFSNSRSEMNVSTLELGDSALYLCASSFTGGLGEKLFFGSGTQLSVL.

The chain uses TRBV2 and TRBJ2-5; maybe TRBD2 (7 bases). V lost 10 bases, J lost 5 bases, and 14 bases lay in between. Germline values: CDR1 SNHLY, CDR2 FYNNEI. The CDR3 loop spans 12 amino acids. CDR3 region: CATHGGAETQYF. Here the CDR3 DNA reads TGTGCCACCCATGGGGGGGCGGAGACCCAGTACTTC.

The chain couples TRBV7-2 to TRBJ2-3, with 11 bases aligning to TRBD2. V shed 5 bases, J shed 4 bases, and the junction held 5 bases outside the gene matches. This CDR3 comprises 15 residues. Per germline, CDR1 SGHTA and CDR2 FQGNSA. Written as DNA, the CDR3 is TGTGCCAGCAGCCACCTAGCGGGGGGTGCAGATACGCAGTATTTT. Translation gives CASSHLAGGADTQYF.

V gene TRBV2 combines with J gene TRBJ1-2, with D unclear. The CDR3 sequence is 13 residues long. The V gene's germline CDR1 is SNHLY and CDR2 FYNNEI. V was shortened by 7 bases and J by 8 bases, with 17 bases between the two germline ends. The chain's CDR3 is CASNAGRERGYTF. Here the CDR3 DNA reads TGTGCCAGCAACGCCGGACGGGAGCGGGGCTACACCTTC. The entire variable domain, with the rest obtained from reference TRBV2 and TRBJ1-2, is as follows: EPEVTQTPSHQVTQMGQEVILRCVPISNHLYFYWYRQILGQKVEFLVSFYNNEISEKSEIFDDQFSVERPDGSNFTLKIRSTKLEDSAMYFCASNAGRERGYTFGSGTRLTVV.

V and J are TRBV7-9 and TRBJ1-3; 9 bases match TRBD1. Germline CDR1 SEHNR, CDR2 FQNEAQ (reference sequence). J was trimmed by 6 bases and V by 4 bases; bases with no gene match: 13. The CDR3 is 17 amino acids. Written as DNA, the CDR3 is TGTGCCAGCAGCTCTATTTATCCGGGACAGGGTGCAAACACCATATATTTT. The encoded protein is CASSSIYPGQGANTIYF.

The chain has TRBV5-1 and TRBJ1-2, with a weak D call TRBD1 (6 bases). Trimming stripped 3 bases from V and 3 bases from J, with 15 bases between. CDR3 length equals 15 residues. Per germline, CDR1 SGHRS and CDR2 YFSETQ. The CDR3 reads CASSSKEDSYYGYTF. Written as DNA, the CDR3 is TGCGCCAGCAGCTCGAAAGAGGACAGTTACTATGGCTACACCTTC.

This clone has just a few counts. V and J are TRBV6-6 and TRBJ2-3; D not resolved. V was shortened by 2 bases and J by 6 bases, with 6 bases between the two germline ends. Germline V lookup: CDR1 MNHNY, CDR2 SVGAGI (reference sequence). The length of the CDR3 is 12 residues. CDR3: CASSYPLDTQYF. CDR3 DNA sequence: TGTGCCAGCAGTTACCCACTGGATACGCAGTATTTT.